Listed below are T cell receptor beta chains from one sample, sequenced in a study of post-analysis software for immune sequencing data. Each CDR3 protein is one row after TCRdb ran MiXCR on the PCR reads. This sample has approximately 630,000 distinct CDR3 sequences, with 55% to 60% found just once. Sequenced sample: blood. The receptors shown here come from a girl aged 2 to 9 with multiple sclerosis. Each CDR3 is given with its conserved first and last residue. The D gene is left open where the match is weak. Size is stated for part of the rows, as once, few or many counts, or as a class when the clone is expanded.

J: TRBJ2-5; size: NA; D: TRBD1; V: TRBV7-3; CDR3: CASSLDRRTGQETQYF; DNA: TGTGCCAGCAGCTTAGACAGGAGGACAGGGCAAGAGACCCAGTACTTC
J: TRBJ1-2; size: NA; D: NA; V: TRBV6-5; CDR3: CASSYLTQGGDGYTF; DNA: TGTGCCAGCAGTTACCTAACACAGGGAGGGGATGGCTACACCTTC
J: TRBJ2-7; size: NA; D: NA; V: TRBV4-1; CDR3: CASSQEYPSAHLLYEQYF; DNA: TGCGCCAGCAGCCAAGAGTACCCTAGCGCACATTTATTATACGAGCAGTACTTC
J: TRBJ1-1; size: NA; D: NA; V: TRBV15; CDR3: CVTSRDTLAFF; DNA: TGTGTCACCAGCAGAGATACTCTAGCTTTCTTT
J: TRBJ2-3; size: NA; D: NA; V: TRBV29-1; CDR3: CSVEGGVQGKDTQYF; DNA: TGCAGCGTTGAAGGAGGGGTACAGGGTAAAGATACGCAGTATTTT
J: TRBJ2-7; size: NA; D: NA; V: TRBV30; CDR3: CAWTRGTYEQYF; DNA: TGTGCCTGGACTAGGGGAACCTACGAGCAGTACTTC
J: TRBJ1-5; size: NA; D: TRBD1; V: TRBV20-1; CDR3: CSAKGTGGSNQPQHF; DNA: TGCAGTGCTAAAGGGACAGGGGGTAGCAATCAGCCCCAGCATTTT
J: TRBJ2-5; size: NA; D: NA; V: TRBV5-6; CDR3: CASSESRTAGETQYF; DNA: TGTGCCAGCAGCGAGTCGCGGACAGCTGGGGAGACCCAGTACTTC
J: TRBJ2-1; size: few; D: TRBD1; V: TRBV27; CDR3: CASRTGGHNEQFF; DNA: TGTGCCAGCAGAACAGGGGGCCACAATGAGCAGTTCTTC
J: TRBJ2-6; size: NA; D: NA; V: TRBV7-3; CDR3: CASSPRGIQVSGANVLTF; DNA: TGTGCCAGCAGCCCTCGGGGCATACAGGTCTCTGGGGCCAACGTCCTGACTTTC
J: TRBJ2-7; size: NA; D: TRBD1; V: TRBV28; CDR3: CASSRDRGPYEQYF; DNA: TGTGCCAGCAGCCGGGACAGGGGCCCCTACGAGCAGTACTTC
J: TRBJ2-3; size: few; D: NA; V: TRBV29-1; CDR3: CSVEGSKDTQYF; DNA: TGCAGCGTTGAAGGTAGTAAAGATACGCAGTATTTT
J: TRBJ2-7; size: NA; D: TRBD2; V: TRBV9; CDR3: CASSEKGTIAGGVEQYF; DNA: TGTGCCAGCAGCGAGAAGGGAACTATAGCGGGAGGGGTCGAGCAGTACTTC
J: TRBJ1-2; size: few; D: NA; V: TRBV20-1; CDR3: CSARSADYGYTF; DNA: TGCAGTGCTAGGTCTGCTGACTATGGCTACACCTTC
J: TRBJ2-7; size: NA; D: NA; V: TRBV29-1; CDR3: CSATGFVPGDEQYF; DNA: TGCAGCGCCACAGGCTTTGTGCCTGGGGACGAGCAGTACTTC
J: TRBJ1-2; size: NA; D: NA; V: TRBV11-2; CDR3: CASSLGGELTSNYGYTF; DNA: TGTGCCAGCAGCTTAGGAGGGGAACTCACCTCTAACTATGGCTACACCTTC
J: TRBJ2-5; size: NA; D: NA; V: TRBV5-1; CDR3: CASSLVPGTIQETQYF; DNA: TGCGCCAGCAGCTTGGTACCCGGGACCATCCAAGAGACCCAGTACTTC
J: TRBJ2-5; size: once; D: TRBD2; V: TRBV20-1; CDR3: CSARGPGLAEETQYF; DNA: TGCAGTGCTAGAGGACCGGGACTAGCGGAAGAGACCCAGTACTTC
J: TRBJ2-5; size: NA; D: NA; V: TRBV10-3; CDR3: CAISEREGETQYF; DNA: TGTGCCATCAGTGAGAGGGAAGGTGAGACCCAGTACTTC
J: TRBJ1-5; size: NA; D: NA; V: TRBV20-1; CDR3: CSARNTRGRGNQPQHF; DNA: TGCAGTGCTAGGAACACCCGGGGACGTGGCAATCAGCCCCAGCATTTT